This T cell receptor beta chain was recovered during a study of spatial heterogeneity in lung cancer. Study outcomes and limitations: Mutation counts in tumors were tracked by counts of expanded intratumoral alpha and beta TCRs. Counts for ubiquitous and regional expanded TCRs went along with ubiquitous and regional nonsynonymous mutations, respectively.

This clonotype was recorded many times. Its antigen is unidentified. Time point in this sample: sample taken at primary tumor resection. TCRdb reprocessed the 5' RACE reads with MiXCR, giving one entry per CDR3 protein. The data show around 100,000 distinct CDR3 sequences, nearly 4.5% seen once. This CDR3 has 15 amino acids. V was clipped by 5 bases and J by 0 bases, with 13 bases between them. Germline CDR1 and CDR2: DFQATT and SNEGSKA (reference sequence). This clonotype was obtained from a male donor with early-stage non-small cell lung cancer. V gene TRBV20-1 combines with J gene TRBJ2-2, with D possibly called TRBD1 or TRBD2 (5 bases each). Sequenced material: lung tumor tissue, taken at surgery. The CDR3 region is CSASWDRANTGELFF. The CDR3 region has the DNA TGCAGTGCTTCTTGGGACCGAGCGAACACCGGGGAGCTGTTTTTT.